Each of the 32 T cell receptor beta chains below was sequenced from the same sample in a study of early T cells in non-severe SARS-CoV-2 infection. Each CDR3 protein is one row after TCRdb ran MiXCR on the 5' RACE reads. The data hold around 33,000 distinct CDR3 sequences, with more than 5% observed a single time. The sample taken for sequencing was whole blood. The origin of the receptors is an adult who was a healthcare worker with PCR-confirmed SARS-CoV-2 infection or an uninfected control (not recorded which).

This clonotype was seen a handful of times. The chain is built from TRBV14 and TRBJ2-5, with 10 bases fitting TRBD2. V shed 4 bases and J 4 bases; nucleotides not matched to a gene: 6. The length of the CDR3 is 15 residues. Germline CDR1 reads SGHDN; CDR2 reads FVKESK. The CDR3 DNA follows: TGTGCCAGCAGCCCCCGAGCGGGGGGGGGAGAGACCCAGTACTTC. It codes for CASSPRAGGGETQYF.

This chain connects TRBV12-3 or TRBV12-4 to TRBJ1-5, with D possibly TRBD1 on 6 matching bases. This CDR3 has 15 residues. The V and J ends lost 4 bases and 2 bases respectively, with 12 bases between them. The CDR3, as DNA: TGTGCCAGCAGTTCGCAGGGGTTGCGCAATCAGCCCCAGCATTTT. Residues: CASSSQGLRNQPQHF.

This clonotype was observed at least ten times. The chain recombines TRBV4-3 with TRBJ2-7; unclear D gene. Trimming pared 1 base from V and 3 bases from J, leaving 19 bases between. CDR3 length equals 17 residues. Germline V CDR1 and CDR2: LGHNA, YSLEER. CDR3 in DNA: TGCGCCAGCAGCCAAGGAGGTCCCCCAGACTTAAACTACGAGCAGTACTTC. It is translated as CASSQGGPPDLNYEQYF.

This clonotype was picked up a small number of times. This sequence joins TRBV28 and TRBJ1-5, with 7 bases lining up with TRBD1. This CDR3 is 16 amino acids long. The germline gives CDR1 MDHEN, CDR2 SYDVKM. Germline trimming cut 0 bases from V and 5 bases from J; bases unmatched to any gene: 7. For the CDR3, the DNA is TGTGCCAGCAGTTTATGGAGAGGGGGCCTCCATCAGCCCCAGCATTTT. Protein product: CASSLWRGGLHQPQHF.

This clonotype showed up many times. The chain employs TRBV7-2 and TRBJ2-3, with unresolved D. V was cut by 1 base and J by 3 bases, with 11 bases left in between. This CDR3 is built from 15 residues. Germline CDR1 reads SGHTA; CDR2 reads FQGNSA. CDR3 sequence (DNA): TGTGCCAGCAGCTTAGAAGGGATTGGAACAGATACGCAGTATTTT. Translated: CASSLEGIGTDTQYF.

This clonotype was seen many times. The V and J genes are TRBV5-5 and TRBJ1-4, with 7 bases lining up with TRBD1. Germline CDR1 and CDR2: SGHKS and YYEKEE (reference sequence). This CDR3 is built from 14 residues. The junction had 10 bases not matched to a gene; V was cut back by 4 bases and J by 10 bases. The CDR3 protein is CASSNRDRSGKLFF. CDR3 coding DNA: TGTGCCAGCAGCAACCGGGACAGAAGTGGAAAACTGTTTTTT.

This clonotype was recorded at least ten times. V is TRBV6-1 and J is TRBJ2-7; the match to TRBD1 covers 8 bases. The germline V gene has CDR1 MNHNS and CDR2 SASEGT. The CDR3 length is 15 residues. The ends lost 6 bases at V and 0 bases at J; junction bases unmatched: 7. CDR3 protein: CASRVGQGSSYEQYF. CDR3 nucleotides: TGTGCCAGCAGAGTTGGACAGGGTTCCTCCTACGAGCAGTACTTC.

This clonotype was detected many times. The rearrangement joins TRBV5-4 to TRBJ2-6; no reliable D call. Per germline, CDR1 SGHNT and CDR2 YYREEE (reference sequence). Trimming removed 0 bases from V and 0 bases from J, with 4 bases in between. This CDR3 spans 15 amino acids. CDR3 nucleotide sequence: TGTGCCAGCAGCTTGGAGTCCTCTGGGGCCAACGTCCTGACTTTC. Translation gives CASSLESSGANVLTF.

The chain carries TRBV6-2 or TRBV6-3 and TRBJ2-3; D ambiguous. Per germline, CDR1 MNHEY and CDR2 SVGEGT. Trimming shortened V by 0 bases and J by 3 bases, and 7 bases separated the two germline ends. The CDR3 runs 14 residues. The CDR3 DNA reads TGTGCCAGCAGTTACTCGAGTGGTACAGATACGCAGTATTTT. It specifies CASSYSSGTDTQYF.

This clonotype is medium-sized by share. The gene calls are TRBV29-1 and TRBJ1-1, with D unresolved. Trimming removed 4 bases at V and 8 bases at J, with 11 bases between. CDR3 length: 11 amino acids. CDR1 is SQVTM and CDR2 is ANQGSEA in the germline V gene. The DNA for the CDR3 is TGCAGCGTTGCGTCTATTTCCGAAGCTTTCTTT. Amino acids: CSVASISEAFF.

This clonotype was recorded at least ten times. The genes are TRBV11-2 and TRBJ2-5; TRBD2 matches at 11 bases. V lost 1 base, J lost 5 bases, and 6 bases stayed unmatched. Germline V gene sequence: CDR1 SGHAT, CDR2 FQNNGV. CDR3 size: 16 residues. The CDR3 sequence: CASSLVAGGIVETQYF. The CDR3 nucleotides are TGTGCCAGCAGCTTAGTAGCGGGGGGGATTGTTGAGACCCAGTACTTC.

This rearrangement joins TRBV6-6 to TRBJ1-3; D is ambiguous. The CDR3 loop spans 11 amino acids. V lost 6 bases to trimming and J lost 4 bases, with 4 bases between them. The germline V gene encodes CDR1 MNHNY and CDR2 SVGAGI (reference sequence). CDR3 amino acids: CASREGNTIYF. The CDR3 DNA is TGTGCCAGCAGGGAAGGAAACACCATATATTTT.

There are a few counts of this clonotype. This chain links TRBV19 with TRBJ2-1, with 8 bases aligning to TRBD1. V shed 1 base, J shed 8 bases, and the junction held 10 bases outside the gene matches. Germline lookup yields CDR1 LNHDA and CDR2 SQIVND (reference sequence). This CDR3 is built from 16 residues. CDR3 in amino acids: CASSIGPGGASDEQFF. CDR3 coding DNA: TGTGCCAGTAGTATAGGGCCAGGGGGCGCATCGGATGAGCAGTTCTTC.

This clonotype was picked up many times. CDR3 region: CSARDGRGVGQNQPQHF. CDR3 sequence (DNA): TGCAGTGCTAGAGATGGTCGGGGGGTAGGCCAAAATCAGCCCCAGCATTTT. The rearrangement links TRBV20-1 to TRBJ1-5; D perhaps matches TRBD1 (5 bases). The V end lost 0 bases, the J end lost 4 bases, and 19 bases lay between the germline ends. The germline V gene encodes CDR1 DFQATT and CDR2 SNEGSKA (reference sequence). There are 17 residues in the CDR3.

Many counts were recorded for this clonotype. CDR3: CSARDQDRGTEAFF. The CDR3 nucleotides read TGCAGTGCTAGAGATCAGGACAGGGGAACTGAAGCTTTCTTT. This chain uses TRBV20-1 with TRBJ1-1; 9 bases are a match to TRBD1. The CDR3 runs 14 residues. V lost 0 bases, J lost 5 bases, and 4 bases stayed unmatched. Per the germline V gene, CDR1 is DFQATT and CDR2 is SNEGSKA (reference sequence).

This sequence joins TRBV28 and TRBJ2-7; TRBD1 or TRBD2 may be the D gene (5 bases each). Trimming pared 4 bases from V and 3 bases from J, leaving 16 bases between. There are 15 residues in the CDR3. Germline lookup yields CDR1 MDHEN and CDR2 SYDVKM. The CDR3 loop is CASSSGTGFNYEQYF. The CDR3 nucleotides are TGTGCCAGCAGTTCCGGGACGGGATTTAACTACGAGCAGTACTTC.

Ten or more counts support this clonotype. This sequence joins TRBV13 and TRBJ2-2, with TRBD1 matching over 7 bases. The CDR3 is 15 residues long. In germline, CDR1 is PRHDT, CDR2 FYEKMQ (reference sequence). The ends lost 5 bases at V and 4 bases at J; junction bases unmatched: 7. CDR3 DNA sequence: TGTGCCAGCAGCCCAAACAGGGGCCTCACCGGGGAGCTGTTTTTT. As protein: CASSPNRGLTGELFF.

This clonotype occurred many times. This chain connects TRBV4-2 to TRBJ1-2; possible D gene TRBD1, 6 bases. V was cut by 0 bases and J by 2 bases, with 10 bases left in between. CDR1 is LGHNA and CDR2 is YNFKEQ in the germline V gene. The CDR3 runs to 15 residues. The CDR3 DNA sequence: TGTGCCAGCAGCCAAGAACTAACAGGGAACTATGGCTACACCTTC. This gives the protein CASSQELTGNYGYTF.

Ten or more counts support this clonotype. The chain has TRBV20-1 and TRBJ1-3; 7 positions match TRBD1. Germline V gene data show CDR1 as DFQATT and CDR2 as SNEGSKA (reference sequence). The CDR3 has 16 residues. Unmatched junction bases numbered 5, after V lost 0 bases and J lost 0 bases. The chain's CDR3 is CSARDPGQSSGNTIYF. The CDR3 nucleotides read TGCAGTGCTAGAGATCCGGGACAGAGCTCTGGAAACACCATATATTTT.

This clonotype was seen ten or more times. The V gene is TRBV11-2, the J gene TRBJ2-1; 7 nucleotides match TRBD1. CDR3 size: 14 residues. Trimming cost V 5 bases and J 5 bases; bases outside gene matches: 6. Germline loops: CDR1 SGHAT, CDR2 FQNNGV. The CDR3 DNA reads as TGTGCCAGCAGCCCAAGGGGGCCCAACAATGAGCAGTTCTTC. It yields the protein CASSPRGPNNEQFF.

This clonotype was seen ten or more times. This chain uses TRBV12-3 or TRBV12-4 with TRBJ1-4; 9 bases map to TRBD1. J gave up 8 bases and V 4 bases, and 8 bases lay outside the gene matches. The CDR3 is 15 amino acids. The CDR3, as DNA: TGTGCCAGCAGTTCCTCCGGGACAGGGCGAGAAAAACTGTTTTTT. It translates to CASSSSGTGREKLFF.

This rearrangement joins TRBV2 to TRBJ2-1; D call uncertain. CDR3 length: 12 amino acids. V was pared by 4 bases and J by 4 bases, with 5 bases between. The germline V gene has CDR1 SNHLY and CDR2 FYNNEI. CDR3 nucleotides: TGTGCCAGCAGTGCAGCATACAATGAGCAGTTCTTC. Protein product: CASSAAYNEQFF.

This clonotype was counted a few times. The chain uses TRBV29-1 and TRBJ2-3; 8 bases agree with TRBD2. Per the germline V gene, CDR1 is SQVTM and CDR2 is ANQGSEA. V was pared by 3 bases and J by 2 bases, with 7 bases of the junction left unmatched. The CDR3 runs 15 residues. CDR3: CSVEPLAGSTDTQYF. The DNA of the CDR3 is TGCAGCGTTGAGCCGCTAGCGGGTTCCACAGATACGCAGTATTTT.

The chain carries TRBV18 and TRBJ2-2; possibly TRBD1 for D (5 bases). The CDR3 contains 15 residues. The ends were cut back, 1 base at V and 7 bases at J, with 13 bases in the middle. Germline CDR1 and CDR2: KGHSH and LQKENI. CDR3 coding DNA: TGTGCCAGCTCACCACGCATAGGGGTTGACGGGGAGCTGTTTTTT. Its protein product is CASSPRIGVDGELFF.

This clonotype was found a few times. This sequence joins TRBV20-1 and TRBJ1-6, with TRBD1 matching 8 bases. V shed 7 bases, J shed 8 bases, and the junction held 7 bases outside the gene matches. This CDR3 has 13 residues. The V gene's germline CDR1 is DFQATT and CDR2 SNEGSKA (reference sequence). The CDR3, as DNA: TGCAGTGTTTCCAGGGGGCGCGATTCACCCCTCCACTTT. Translation gives CSVSRGRDSPLHF.

The rearrangement joins TRBV6-2 or TRBV6-3 to TRBJ1-5; possibly TRBD1 for D (6 bases). V lost 6 bases, J lost 2 bases, and 23 bases lay in between. The germline V gene has CDR1 MNHEY and CDR2 SVGEGT. The CDR3 extends over 18 amino acids. The CDR3 sequence: CASRARDTGFVGNQPQHF. In DNA, the CDR3 is TGTGCCAGCAGGGCCCGGGACACGGGCTTTGTGGGCAATCAGCCCCAGCATTTT.

Many counts were recorded for this clonotype. This sequence joins TRBV5-4 and TRBJ2-3; TRBD1 matches at 7 bases. V gave up 4 bases and J gave up 2 bases; unmatched junction bases: 4. The CDR3 extends over 14 amino acids. Germline loops: CDR1 SGHNT, CDR2 YYREEE (reference sequence). CDR3 loop: CASSRQGVTDTQYF. The CDR3 DNA reads as TGTGCCAGCAGCCGACAGGGTGTCACAGATACGCAGTATTTT.

The sample holds a few counts of this clonotype. The rearrangement links TRBV29-1 to TRBJ2-7, with unresolved D. Germline loops: CDR1 SQVTM, CDR2 ANQGSEA. V was shortened by 1 base and J by 5 bases, with 15 bases between the two germline ends. The CDR3 contains 14 residues. The CDR3 protein is CSVEVVGSGDEQYF. CDR3 nucleotides: TGCAGCGTTGAAGTGGTAGGGTCTGGCGACGAGCAGTACTTC.

In nucleotides, the CDR3 is TGTGCCAGCAGTTACGGCGGGAGCACAGATACGCAGTATTTT. This sequence encodes CASSYGGSTDTQYF. The V and J genes are TRBV6-6 and TRBJ2-3; tentatively, D is TRBD2 (5 bases). The germline V gene encodes CDR1 MNHNY and CDR2 SVGAGI (reference sequence). Trimming left V 2 bases short and J 0 bases short, with 6 bases between. CDR3 length equals 14 residues.

This clonotype was detected ten times or more. The rearrangement links TRBV7-8 to TRBJ2-7; the D gene is possibly TRBD1 (6 bases). Per germline, CDR1 SGHVS and CDR2 FQNEAQ. Trimming removed 2 bases at V and 3 bases at J, with 11 bases between. This CDR3 has 14 amino acids. Here the CDR3 DNA reads TGTGCCAGCAGCTTAAGGGACATGATCTACGAGCAGTACTTC. Translating it yields CASSLRDMIYEQYF.

The chain recombines TRBV30 with TRBJ1-2, with 10 bases matching TRBD1. CDR1 is GTSNPN, CDR2 SVGIG, per germline (reference sequence). The CDR3 extends over 13 amino acids. Trimming cost V 4 bases and J 6 bases; bases outside gene matches: 5. The CDR3 DNA sequence: TGTGCCTGGATAGACAGGGGGCAGGATGGCTACACCTTC. This sequence encodes CAWIDRGQDGYTF.

This clonotype was recorded many times. The chain uses TRBV6-1 and TRBJ2-7; a possible D gene is TRBD1 (5 bases). Germline V gene sequence: CDR1 MNHNS, CDR2 SASEGT. V lost 3 bases, J lost 3 bases, and 9 bases lay in between. CDR3 size: 13 residues. The CDR3, as DNA: TGTGCCAGCAGTGAGGTCAGGGTCTACGAGCAGTACTTC. Encoded protein: CASSEVRVYEQYF.